The 7 T cell receptor beta chains listed next were all sequenced from one sample in a study of regulatory T cells in long-lasting Graves disease. HTBI primers from iRepertoire and Arm-PCR of CDR3 regions yielded the TCR beta libraries. TCRdb re-derived calls from the multiplex PCR reads in MiXCR, one entry per CDR3 protein. The table lists hundreds of thousands of distinct CDR3 sequences, about 13% of them singletons. Stated time point: newly diagnosed GD, antithyroid drugs for less than 3 months. TCR sequences were obtained from RNA taken from PBMCs. The sample was also linked to a second study, of T cells in Graves' hyperthyroidism and ophthalmopathy.

The material was peripheral blood mononuclear cells (PBMCs), obtained at new diagnosis, from a patient treated with antithyroid drugs. The origin of the receptors is a man between 25 and 39 years old with Graves disease.

The V call is TRBV7-9, the J call TRBJ2-5; TRBD2 matches 13 bases. Trimming at V came to 5 bases and at J to 4 bases, leaving 10 bases not matched to a gene. The CDR3 has 17 amino acids. Germline-derived CDR1 and CDR2 are SEHNR and FQNEAQ (reference sequence). Here the CDR3 reads CASSLHRGLAGVETQYF. The DNA of the CDR3 is TGTGCCAGCAGCCTACACCGCGGACTAGCGGGAGTAGAGACCCAGTACTTC.

This clonotype was picked up many times. The chain has TRBV6-1 and TRBJ1-1; D remains ambiguous. CDR1 MNHNS and CDR2 SASEGT come from the germline V gene. Trimming shortened V by 2 bases and J by 11 bases, and 9 bases separated the two germline ends. There are 11 residues in the CDR3. CDR3 loop: CASSETSPAFF. The CDR3 DNA is TGTGCCAGCAGTGAAACCTCACCCGCTTTCTTT.

This clonotype appeared many times. For the CDR3, the DNA is TGTGCCAGCAGCTTGGGTACCGGGAATACGCAGTATTTT. It codes for CASSLGTGNTQYF. The chain uses TRBV7-2 and TRBJ2-3, with D possibly being TRBD2 (5 bases). V was pared by 3 bases and J by 7 bases, with 11 bases between. The CDR3 contains 13 residues. Germline V lookup: CDR1 SGHTA, CDR2 FQGNSA.

This chain connects TRBV29-1 to TRBJ2-2; weak D call: TRBD2 (6 bases). The germline gives CDR1 SQVTM, CDR2 ANQGSEA. The germline V and J ends were trimmed by 3 bases and 4 bases, with 12 bases remaining between them. CDR3 size: 14 residues. The CDR3: CSVDGGSSTGELFF. CDR3 DNA: TGCAGCGTTGATGGGGGGTCGTCCACCGGGGAGCTGTTTTTT.

This clonotype turned up a few times. The V and J genes are TRBV10-3 and TRBJ1-5; D is ambiguous. The germline V gene has CDR1 ENHRY and CDR2 SYGVKD. The CDR3 spans 15 residues. V was pared by 0 bases and J by 8 bases, with 14 bases between. CDR3 bases: TGTGCCATCAGTGAGTCAGACACGGGAGACGAGCCCCAGCATTTT. Its protein is CAISESDTGDEPQHF.

The V gene is TRBV7-9, the J gene TRBJ2-7, with D unresolved. Trimming pared 0 bases from V and 5 bases from J, leaving 5 bases between. The CDR3 covers 12 residues. Germline values: CDR1 SEHNR, CDR2 FQNEAQ (reference sequence). CDR3 bases: TGTGCCAGCAGCTTAGCGAGAAACGAGCAGTACTTC. The encoded protein is CASSLARNEQYF.

Ten or more counts support this clonotype. The chain joins TRBV5-1 to TRBJ2-3; TRBD2 aligns across 12 bases. CDR3 size: 20 residues. CDR1 and CDR2 from the germline V gene are SGHRS and YFSETQ. The trim removed 4 bases at V and 5 bases at J, leaving 20 bases unmatched. CDR3 nucleotides: TGCGCCAGCAGCGCGAAGCGGCCTGGGTCTCGACTAGCGGGAGAAGATACGCAGTATTTT. It yields the protein CASSAKRPGSRLAGEDTQYF.